The present T cell receptor beta chain was sequenced within a study of control samples from healthy donors and cancer patients. Trimming took off 3 bases at V and 4 bases at J, with 15 bases between the two ends. Germline CDR1 LGHNA, CDR2 YNFKEQ. The CDR3 is 16 amino acids. Clones were read by immunoSEQ multiplex PCR, and TCRdb kept only the in-frame ones, dropping some. The sample yields about 160,000 clones, roughly 90% seen once. Sequenced sample: blood. V usage is TRBV4-2 and J usage is TRBJ1-4; D unclear. The TCR originated in a woman aged 25 to 39 in good health. CDR3 sequence: CASSHTTGSLNEKLFF. The CDR3 DNA is TGTGCCAGCAGCCATACGACCGGGAGCCTTAATGAAAAACTGTTTTTT.